This paragraph covers one T cell receptor (beta chain) sequence. Antigen: not known. With baseline, cycle 4 day 1, and cycle 7 day 1 as timepoints, blood was sampled. The repertoire was sequenced with immunoSEQ multiplex PCR; TCRdb's copy has only in-frame clones and lacks some. The sample has tens of thousands of clones, around 90% seen once. The data are from a study of OX40 agonist ivuxolimab in advanced cancers. Regarding the study as a whole: CD8+ T cells showed, on average, more clonal expansion than CD4+ cells. Part of the nonresponder group also had normalized T-cell clonal expansion that was low.

Trimming at V came to 5 bases and at J to 2 bases, leaving 4 bases not matched to a gene. This CDR3 spans 14 amino acids. Germline V gives CDR1 SNHLY, CDR2 FYNNEI. The TCR originated in an adult with an advanced solid tumor such as melanoma, head and neck, liver or kidney cancer. The rearrangement links TRBV2 to TRBJ2-5, with 8 positions matching TRBD1. The sequencing here drew on CD4+ or CD8+ T cells sorted from blood, taken in a trial of the OX40 agonist ivuxolimab. The DNA of the CDR3 is TGTGCCAGCAGTAACGGACAGGGTCAAGAGACCCAGTACTTC. This encodes CASSNGQGQETQYF.